This T cell receptor beta chain was captured by sequencing in a study of OX40 agonist ivuxolimab in advanced cancers. Study-level background: Patients were treated with ivuxolimab, an agonistic anti-OX40 (CD134) antibody. General study points: The mean number of expanded clones was higher in CD8+ T cells than in CD4+. By week 6 at 0.1 to 3.0 mg/kg, blood CD4+ and CD8+ T cells had expanded clonally.

In germline, CDR1 is MDHEN, CDR2 SYDVKM. CDR3 length: 14 residues. With V trimmed by 7 bases and J by 5 bases, 11 bases remained unmatched. On cycle 4 day 1 and cycle 7 day 1, as well as at baseline, blood was sampled. Data came from immunoSEQ multiplex PCR; TCRdb stores just in-frame clones and leaves some out. This table holds some 86,000 clones, roughly 88% found once. About this clone itself: Its antigen is not known.

The gene calls are TRBV28 and TRBJ2-7, with 7 bases lining up with TRBD2. The TCR sequence derives from an adult with an advanced solid tumor such as melanoma, head and neck, liver or kidney cancer. The sample consisted of CD4+ or CD8+ T cells sorted from blood, taken in a trial of the OX40 agonist ivuxolimab. The CDR3, as DNA: TGTGCCAGCAATCGTGGGGGGGTTCGGGACGAGCAGTACGTC. This translates into CASNRGGVRDEQYV.